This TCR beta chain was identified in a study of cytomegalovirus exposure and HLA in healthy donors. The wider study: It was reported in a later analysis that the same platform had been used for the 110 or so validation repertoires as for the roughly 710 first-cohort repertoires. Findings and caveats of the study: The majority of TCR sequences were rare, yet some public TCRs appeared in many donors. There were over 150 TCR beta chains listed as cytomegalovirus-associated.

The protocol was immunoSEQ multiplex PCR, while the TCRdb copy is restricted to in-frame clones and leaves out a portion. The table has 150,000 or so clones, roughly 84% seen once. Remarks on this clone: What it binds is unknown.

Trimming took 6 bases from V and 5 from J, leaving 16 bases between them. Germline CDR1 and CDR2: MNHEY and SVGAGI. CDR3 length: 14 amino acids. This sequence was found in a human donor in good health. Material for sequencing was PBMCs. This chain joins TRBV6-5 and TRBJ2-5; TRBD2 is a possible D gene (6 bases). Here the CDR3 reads CASRIVRSGETQYF. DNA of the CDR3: TGTGCCAGCAGGATCGTTAGAAGCGGGGAGACCCAGTACTTC.